These 31 T cell receptor beta chains were sequenced from one sample in a study of blood T cell repertoires in COVID-19. Only in-frame clones appear in the TCRdb table, and some are missing; sequencing was by immunoSEQ multiplex PCR. In the table there are about 170,000 clones, about nine tenths of which are singletons. The sequenced sample consisted of peripheral blood. The receptors shown here come from a man between 18 and 35 years old with COVID-19, enrolled during active disease.

The V gene is TRBV3-1 (or the pseudogene TRBV3-2), the J gene TRBJ1-2; a weak D match, TRBD1 (6 bases). The V and J ends lost 3 bases and 6 bases respectively, with 11 bases between them. This CDR3 contains 13 residues. CDR1 is LGHDT, CDR2 YNNKEL, per germline (reference sequence). CDR3 in amino acids: CASSHGQTNGYTF. DNA of the CDR3: TGTGCCAGCAGCCATGGACAGACAAATGGCTACACCTTC.

This clone occurred a few times. The J gene is TRBJ1-2, the V gene TRBV7-9; the match to TRBD1 covers 9 bases. The CDR3 sequence is 14 residues long. Germline V lookup: CDR1 SEHNR, CDR2 FQNEAQ (reference sequence). The junction had 6 bases not matched to a gene; V was cut back by 6 bases and J by 4 bases. The CDR3 is CASRPTGGAYGYTF. The DNA for the CDR3 is TGTGCCAGCAGACCGACAGGGGGGGCCTATGGCTACACCTTC.

The rearrangement joins TRBV7-9 to TRBJ1-6; 7 bases are shared with TRBD1. Germline assignment: CDR1 SEHNR and CDR2 FQNEAQ (reference sequence). The CDR3 extends over 19 amino acids. Trimming at V came to 5 bases and at J to 0 bases, leaving 13 bases not matched to a gene. In DNA form, the CDR3 reads TGTGCCAGCAGCCCGGACCGCCGACAGGGTTACTCCTATAATTCACCCCTCCACTTT. Its protein product is CASSPDRRQGYSYNSPLHF.

This chain uses TRBV30 with TRBJ1-5; tentatively, D is TRBD1 (5 bases). Trimming shortened V by 0 bases and J by 4 bases, and 7 bases separated the two germline ends. From germline, CDR1 is GTSNPN and CDR2 SVGIG (reference sequence). The length of the CDR3 is 13 residues. CDR3 DNA sequence: TGTGCCTGGAGTGTACAGGAGAATCAGCCCCAGCATTTT. Amino acid sequence: CAWSVQENQPQHF.

The chain joins TRBV27 to TRBJ2-1; 8 bases are shared with TRBD2. V lost 3 bases, J lost 5 bases, and 9 bases stayed unmatched. CDR3 size: 16 residues. CDR1 MNHEY and CDR2 SMNVEV come from the germline V gene (reference sequence). The CDR3 here is CASSFRGLGSHNEQFF. The DNA of the CDR3 is TGTGCCAGCAGTTTCAGGGGACTAGGGTCCCACAATGAGCAGTTCTTC.

The chain employs TRBV29-1 and TRBJ1-5; TRBD1 matches at 8 bases. Germline V gene lookup returns CDR1 SQVTM and CDR2 ANQGSEA. CDR3 length: 16 amino acids. Germline trimming cut 6 bases from V and 2 bases from J; bases unmatched to any gene: 12. The CDR3 bases are TGCAGCGTGGGAGGTCAGGGGGCGCTAGGCAATCAGCCCCAGCATTTT. As protein: CSVGGQGALGNQPQHF.

This chain uses TRBV9 with TRBJ1-3; the D gene is possibly TRBD1 (6 bases). V lost 4 bases and J 0 bases, leaving 11 bases between the germline ends. In germline, CDR1 is SGDLS, CDR2 YYNGEE. The CDR3 runs to 15 residues. Written as DNA, the CDR3 is TGTGCCAGCAGCCACGGACAGAGCTCTGGAAACACCATATATTTT. Its protein is CASSHGQSSGNTIYF.

This clone was seen just once. The rearrangement links TRBV9 to TRBJ1-6; no definite D call. The germline CDR1 and CDR2 sequences are SGDLS and YYNGEE. The CDR3 is 17 residues long. V was shortened by 0 bases and J by 0 bases, with 10 bases between the two germline ends. The CDR3 coding sequence is TGTGCCAGCAGCGTAGGTGAAGGGAGCTCCTATAATTCACCCCTCCACTTT. This encodes CASSVGEGSSYNSPLHF.

This clone appeared a few times. The chain has TRBV28 and TRBJ2-7, with a weak D call TRBD1 (5 bases). The CDR3 consists of 15 residues. The ends were cut back, 4 bases at V and 3 bases at J, with 16 bases in the middle. Looked up from germline, CDR1 is MDHEN and CDR2 is SYDVKM. CDR3 loop: CASSSRQLNHYEQYF. In DNA, the CDR3 is TGTGCCAGCAGTTCCAGACAGCTTAACCACTACGAGCAGTACTTC.

The chain joins TRBV7-9 to TRBJ2-3, with D perhaps TRBD2 (5 bases). This CDR3 has 14 residues. Trimming took 5 bases from V and 0 from J, leaving 9 bases between them. Germline lookup yields CDR1 SEHNR and CDR2 FQNEAQ (reference sequence). CDR3 amino acids: CASSAGLSTDTQYF. DNA for the CDR3: TGTGCCAGCAGCGCCGGACTGAGCACAGATACGCAGTATTTT.

The chain carries TRBV28 and TRBJ2-7; perhaps TRBD2 as D (7 bases). The V end lost 4 bases, the J end lost 1 base, and 17 bases lay between the germline ends. The CDR3 length is 16 residues. From germline, CDR1 is MDHEN and CDR2 SYDVKM. This CDR3 is CASSSAGEGESYEQYF. In DNA form, the CDR3 reads TGTGCCAGCAGTTCCGCCGGGGAGGGGGAGTCCTACGAGCAGTACTTC.

This chain uses TRBV5-1 with TRBJ2-7, with D hard to call. CDR3 size: 13 residues. Germline V lookup: CDR1 SGHRS, CDR2 YFSETQ. V lost 5 bases and J 0 bases, leaving 9 bases between the germline ends. The CDR3 spells CASRNRSSYEQYF. The CDR3 DNA reads as TGCGCCAGCAGGAACCGGAGCTCCTACGAGCAGTACTTC. Looking up the rest from reference TRBV5-1 and TRBJ2-7 gives the full variable domain: KAGVTQTPRYLIKTRGQQVTLSCSPISGHRSVSWYQQTPGQGLQFLFEYFSETQRNKGNFPGRFSGRQFSNSRSEMNVSTLELGDSALYLCASRNRSSYEQYFGPGTRLTVT.

This chain connects TRBV6-6 to TRBJ2-7, with a tentative D call TRBD2 (6 bases). The V gene lost 10 bases and the J gene lost 2 bases, with 15 bases spanning the gap. Looked up from germline, CDR1 is MNHNY and CDR2 is SVGAGI (reference sequence). The CDR3 has 13 amino acids. In DNA, the CDR3 is TGTGCCATTGCGGGGCATTACACCTACGAGCAGTACTTC. Its protein is CAIAGHYTYEQYF.

The chain recombines TRBV4-1 with TRBJ1-3, with 7 bases that match TRBD1. The J segment lost 0 bases and the V segment lost 4 bases, leaving 6 bases of the junction unmatched. CDR3 length: 16 amino acids. CDR1 is MGHRA, CDR2 YSYEKL, per germline. DNA for the CDR3: TGCGCCAGCAGCCGGGGACAGCCGTACTCTGGAAACACCATATATTTT. It translates to CASSRGQPYSGNTIYF.

This clone was detected once. This sequence joins TRBV2 and TRBJ1-5; no clear D. Trimming removed 7 bases at V and 1 base at J, with 14 bases between. Germline V gene lookup returns CDR1 SNHLY and CDR2 FYNNEI. The CDR3 contains 15 residues. CDR3 residues: CASKREGLSNQPQHF. CDR3 DNA: TGTGCCAGCAAGAGGGAGGGTTTGAGCAATCAGCCCCAGCATTTT.

The rearrangement links TRBV3-1 (or the pseudogene TRBV3-2) to TRBJ2-7, with TRBD2 matching over 8 bases. With V trimmed by 1 base and J by 3 bases, 5 bases remained unmatched. The length of the CDR3 is 15 residues. Per the germline V gene, CDR1 is LGHDT and CDR2 is YNNKEL (reference sequence). The CDR3 DNA reads as TGTGCCAGCAGCCAAGGACTAGCGATAAGCTACGAGCAGTACTTC. It is translated as CASSQGLAISYEQYF.

The chain joins TRBV5-4 to TRBJ1-1, with a weak D call TRBD1 (5 bases). Per germline, CDR1 SGHNT and CDR2 YYREEE (reference sequence). V dropped 3 bases and J dropped 8 bases, with 14 bases sitting between them. The CDR3 consists of 13 residues. The CDR3 spells CASSSNPGIEAFF. The CDR3 DNA reads as TGTGCCAGCAGCTCTAATCCAGGGATAGAAGCTTTCTTT.

J is TRBJ2-1 and V is TRBV5-6, with D possibly matching TRBD1 (8 bases). This CDR3 spans 14 amino acids. Trimming cost V 5 bases and J 10 bases, with 19 bases left between them. Germline V gene data show CDR1 as SGHDT and CDR2 as YYEEEE. In nucleotides, the CDR3 is TGTGCCAGCAGACAAGGACAGGGAGGGCGCGAGCAGTTCTTC. The encoded protein is CASRQGQGGREQFF.

CDR3 protein: CATSNGQGGNQPQHF. The CDR3 DNA is TGTGCCACCTCAAACGGACAGGGAGGCAATCAGCCCCAGCATTTT. This chain connects TRBV24-1 to TRBJ1-5; TRBD1 aligns across 8 bases. Germline V gives CDR1 KGHDR, CDR2 SFDVKD. V was clipped by 9 bases and J by 2 bases; unmatched bases: 8. CDR3 length equals 15 residues.

The J gene is TRBJ2-5, the V gene TRBV5-1; weak D call: TRBD1 (5 bases). CDR1 and CDR2 (germline): SGHRS, YFSETQ. V lost 2 bases, J lost 1 base, and 9 bases lay in between. This CDR3 contains 14 residues. In DNA form, the CDR3 reads TGCGCCAGCAGCTTAATTACAGGCCAAGAGACCCAGTACTTC. Its protein product is CASSLITGQETQYF.

This clone appeared a single time. For the CDR3, the DNA is TGTGCCACCAGACAACGGGACAGCGGGGAGCTGTTTTTT. Its protein product is CATRQRDSGELFF. The J gene is TRBJ2-2, the V gene TRBV24-1, with 7 bases fitting TRBD1. The CDR3 extends over 13 amino acids. After removal of 7 bases from V and 7 bases from J, the junction contained 5 bases not matched to a gene. Germline V gene sequence: CDR1 KGHDR, CDR2 SFDVKD.

This clone was counted once. This sequence joins TRBV5-6 and TRBJ2-1, with 9 nucleotides matching TRBD1. The CDR3 contains 15 residues. Losses at the gene ends were 3 bases for V and 6 bases for J; bases not matched to a gene: 7. Germline loops: CDR1 SGHDT, CDR2 YYEEEE. The CDR3, as DNA: TGTGCCAGCAGCTCGCCGGGACAGGGAGCCAATGAGCAGTTCTTC. Its protein product is CASSSPGQGANEQFF.

This chain connects TRBV7-9 to TRBJ1-1, with a weak D call TRBD1 (5 bases). This CDR3 region has 14 residues. Germline CDR1 is SEHNR and CDR2 is FQNEAQ (reference sequence). Between the trimmed V and J ends, which lost 8 bases and 5 bases, there was a span of 18 bases. The CDR3 coding sequence is TGTGCCAGCGGGACGGACGGAGGGTGGACTGAAGCTTTCTTT. This encodes CASGTDGGWTEAFF.

The J gene is TRBJ2-7, the V gene TRBV29-1, with a tentative D call TRBD1 (5 bases). The CDR3 covers 11 residues. Germline assignment: CDR1 SQVTM and CDR2 ANQGSEA. V was clipped by 5 bases and J by 5 bases, with 10 bases between them. The CDR3 DNA follows: TGCAGCGTTCGACAGAATGACGAGCAGTACTTC. Protein product: CSVRQNDEQYF.

This clone has only a few counts. This chain links TRBV5-4 with TRBJ1-6; 8 nucleotides align to TRBD1. CDR1 and CDR2 (germline): SGHNT, YYREEE (reference sequence). Trimming cost V 4 bases and J 7 bases; bases outside gene matches: 4. CDR3 length: 14 amino acids. This chain's CDR3 is CASSQTGENSPLHF. The CDR3 nucleotides read TGTGCCAGCAGCCAGACAGGGGAAAATTCACCCCTCCACTTT.

The rearrangement uses TRBV28 and TRBJ1-2, with 8 bases that match TRBD1. J was trimmed by 8 bases and V by 7 bases; bases with no gene match: 12. The germline gives CDR1 MDHEN, CDR2 SYDVKM. The CDR3 runs 14 residues. The CDR3 loop reads CASITTGGARGYTF. The CDR3 DNA reads TGTGCCAGCATCACCACAGGGGGGGCGAGAGGCTACACCTTC.

This clone was found a few times. The genes are TRBV7-9 and TRBJ2-7; tentative D call: TRBD1 (6 bases). Germline CDR1 and CDR2: SEHNR and FQNEAQ (reference sequence). V lost 1 base and J lost 1, with 8 bases in between. This CDR3 has 14 residues. Written as DNA, the CDR3 is TGTGCCAGCAGCTTAGGGACAGAGTCCTACGAGCAGTACTTC. Amino acid sequence: CASSLGTESYEQYF.

The chain has TRBV10-3 and TRBJ2-7, with 9 bases fitting TRBD1. V trimming: 11 bases; J trimming: 2 bases; junction bases outside the gene matches: 10. Germline V CDR1 and CDR2: ENHRY, SYGVKD. The CDR3 is made up of 14 amino acids. The DNA of the CDR3 is TGTGCCGTGGGTGGACGGACAGGGGCCTACGAGCAGTACTTC. It is translated as CAVGGRTGAYEQYF.

This clone was found once. At one end the junction does not follow the germline gene, possibly because of a read error. CDR3 DNA sequence: TGTGCCACCAGCCGAGAGACTAGCGGGAGCTACGAGCAGTACTTC. It is translated as CATSRETSGSYEQYF. The chain recombines TRBV15 with TRBJ2-7, with 12 bases aligning to TRBD2. Looked up from germline, CDR1 is LNHNV and CDR2 is YYDKDF (reference sequence). The CDR3 length is 15 residues.

The chain has TRBV7-2 and TRBJ2-1; TRBD2 matches at 10 bases. Looked up from germline, CDR1 is SGHTA and CDR2 is FQGNSA. There are 17 residues in the CDR3. V lost 5 bases to trimming and J lost 5 bases; unmatched junction nucleotides: 12. The CDR3 bases are TGTGCCAGCAGCCCAGCCATAGGGCTAGCGGGAGACAATGAGCAGTTCTTC. Amino acids: CASSPAIGLAGDNEQFF. Drawing the rest from reference TRBV7-2 and TRBJ2-1, the complete variable domain is GAGVSQSPSNKVTEKGKDVELRCDPISGHTALYWYRQSLGQGLEFLIYFQGNSAPDKSGLPSDRFSAERTGGSVSTLTIQRTQQEDSAVYLCASSPAIGLAGDNEQFFGPGTRLTVL.

CDR3 protein: CASSLEGRKGTQYF. CDR3 coding DNA: TGTGCCAGCAGCTTAGAGGGGAGGAAAGGGACCCAGTACTTC. This sequence joins TRBV9 and TRBJ2-5, with D possibly matching TRBD2 (6 bases). The germline CDR1 and CDR2 sequences are SGDLS and YYNGEE. Trimming left V 4 bases short and J 7 bases short, with 17 bases between. The CDR3 has 14 residues.